The 13 T cell receptor beta chains listed next were all sequenced from one sample in a study of cytomegalovirus exposure and HLA in healthy donors. The PCR ran on 60 Vbeta and 13 Jbeta primers. The table came from immunoSEQ multiplex PCR; TCRdb's copy has only in-frame clones and leaves some out. This sample yields 130,000 to 150,000 clones, of which roughly two thirds are seen a single time; about 1.2% belongs to the top ten. The sample comprised PBMCs. The receptors originated from a woman aged 35 to 49 in good health and CMV-seronegative.

The chain is built from TRBV12-5 and TRBJ2-2; TRBD1 aligns across 8 bases. J gave up 1 base and V 0 bases, and 4 bases lay outside the gene matches. CDR1 LGHNT and CDR2 FRNRAP come from the germline V gene. The CDR3 is 17 amino acids. The CDR3 reads CASGLVPGTGNTGELFF. The DNA for the CDR3 is TGTGCTAGTGGTTTGGTCCCCGGGACAGGGAACACCGGGGAGCTGTTTTTT.

The V and J genes are TRBV6-6 and TRBJ2-2; unclear D gene. Between the trimmed V and J ends, which lost 6 bases and 6 bases, there was a span of 5 bases. From germline, CDR1 is MNHNY and CDR2 SVGAGI (reference sequence). CDR3 length: 11 amino acids. CDR3 bases: TGTGCCAGCAGGTCCTCCGGGGAGCTGTTTTTT. Translated: CASRSSGELFF.

The chain employs TRBV9 and TRBJ2-3; D perhaps matches TRBD2 (8 bases). V gave up 3 bases and J gave up 6 bases, with 20 bases separating them. The germline gives CDR1 SGDLS, CDR2 YYNGEE. The CDR3 runs 16 residues. The CDR3 DNA sequence: TGTGCCAGCAGCGAGGGGGCTAGCGGGTCATCGGATACGCAGTATTTT. Amino acids: CASSEGASGSSDTQYF.

This sequence joins TRBV20-1 and TRBJ2-3, with 7 bases identical to TRBD1. This CDR3 spans 11 amino acids. Germline V CDR1 and CDR2: DFQATT, SNEGSKA (reference sequence). The junction had 1 base not matched to a gene; V was cut back by 4 bases and J by 6 bases. This CDR3 reads CSATTGDTQYF. The CDR3 DNA follows: TGCAGTGCTACGACAGGGGATACGCAGTATTTT.

The CDR3 here is CASSILFGGGIGEQFF. The CDR3 DNA is TGTGCCAGCAGTATCCTCTTCGGGGGGGGAATCGGTGAGCAGTTCTTC. V gene TRBV28 combines with J gene TRBJ2-1; 8 bases agree with TRBD2. Germline V gene data show CDR1 as MDHEN and CDR2 as SYDVKM. The length of the CDR3 is 16 residues. With V trimmed by 5 bases and J by 9 bases, 15 bases remained unmatched.

V is TRBV5-4 and J is TRBJ1-2, with D hard to call. V dropped 0 bases and J dropped 4 bases, with 4 bases sitting between them. The CDR3 sequence is 12 residues long. Germline V gene sequence: CDR1 SGHNT, CDR2 YYREEE (reference sequence). The CDR3 region is CASSLGGYGYTF. In DNA form, the CDR3 reads TGTGCCAGCAGCTTGGGAGGCTATGGCTACACCTTC.

This sequence joins TRBV7-3 and TRBJ2-6; weak D call: TRBD2 (7 bases). Trimming shortened V by 6 bases and J by 0 bases, and 18 bases separated the two germline ends. Germline assignment: CDR1 SGHTA and CDR2 FQGTGA. This CDR3 spans 18 amino acids. This CDR3 reads CASSSTQGTISGANVLTF. CDR3 nucleotides: TGTGCCAGCAGTTCTACGCAGGGGACTATCTCTGGGGCCAACGTCCTGACTTTC.

The V and J genes are TRBV7-9 and TRBJ1-4; D may be TRBD1 (6 bases). This CDR3 contains 17 residues. Germline V gene lookup returns CDR1 SEHNR and CDR2 FQNEAQ (reference sequence). Trimming stripped 5 bases from V and 0 bases from J, with 16 bases between. The DNA for the CDR3 is TGTGCCAGCAGCCTCCCCGGGACAACGGCAACTAATGAAAAACTGTTTTTT. Its translation is CASSLPGTTATNEKLFF. The entire variable domain, with the rest obtained from reference TRBV7-9 and TRBJ1-4, is as follows: DTGVSQNPRHKITKRGQNVTFRCDPISEHNRLYWYRQTLGQGPEFLTYFQNEAQLEKSRLLSDRFSAERPKGSFSTLEIQRTEQGDSAMYLCASSLPGTTATNEKLFFGSGTQLSVL.

V and J are TRBV21-1 and TRBJ2-2; TRBD1, as called in the table, went unchecked against the DNA. TRBV21-1 is a pseudogene. The CDR3 loop spans 16 amino acids. CDR3: CASSKRTGHLTGELFF. In DNA form, the CDR3 reads TGTGCCAGCAGCAAAAGGACGGGACACCTGACCGGGGAGCTGTTTTTT.

This chain joins TRBV6-5 and TRBJ2-3, with no clear D. Per the germline V gene, CDR1 is MNHEY and CDR2 is SVGAGI. This CDR3 has 13 amino acids. Trimming removed 6 bases at V and 0 bases at J, with 7 bases between. CDR3 residues: CASRTESTDTQYF. The CDR3 DNA is TGTGCCAGCAGAACAGAGAGCACAGATACGCAGTATTTT.

This clone appeared once. The chain links TRBV19 to TRBJ1-3; no firm D call. V was pared by 10 bases and J by 0 bases, with 16 bases between. The CDR3 has 15 amino acids. Germline lookup yields CDR1 LNHDA and CDR2 SQIVND (reference sequence). The CDR3 region is CATEVGGDSGNTIYF. The CDR3 DNA follows: TGTGCCACCGAAGTCGGCGGAGACTCTGGAAACACCATATATTTT.

The rearrangement uses TRBV9 and TRBJ1-6; D perhaps matches TRBD1 (6 bases). V was pared by 0 bases and J by 0 bases, with 13 bases between. This CDR3 has 18 amino acids. Germline CDR1 reads SGDLS; CDR2 reads YYNGEE. The CDR3 reads CASSVGSGAGSYNSPLHF. The CDR3 DNA is TGTGCCAGCAGCGTAGGATCAGGGGCCGGCTCCTATAATTCACCCCTCCACTTT. Full variable domain (rest looked up from reference TRBV9 and TRBJ1-6): DSGVTQTPKHLITATGQRVTLRCSPRSGDLSVYWYQQSLDQGLQFLIQYYNGEERAKGNILERFSAQQFPDLHSELNLSSLELGDSALYFCASSVGSGAGSYNSPLHFGNGTRLTVT.

This chain joins TRBV5-4 and TRBJ2-1; TRBD1 is a possible D gene (6 bases). The CDR3 is 16 amino acids. V lost 5 bases and J 0 bases, leaving 15 bases between the germline ends. Germline V gives CDR1 SGHNT, CDR2 YYREEE (reference sequence). The CDR3 reads CASRDWGHLSYNEQFF. For the CDR3, the DNA is TGTGCCAGCAGAGACTGGGGGCACCTCTCCTACAATGAGCAGTTCTTC.